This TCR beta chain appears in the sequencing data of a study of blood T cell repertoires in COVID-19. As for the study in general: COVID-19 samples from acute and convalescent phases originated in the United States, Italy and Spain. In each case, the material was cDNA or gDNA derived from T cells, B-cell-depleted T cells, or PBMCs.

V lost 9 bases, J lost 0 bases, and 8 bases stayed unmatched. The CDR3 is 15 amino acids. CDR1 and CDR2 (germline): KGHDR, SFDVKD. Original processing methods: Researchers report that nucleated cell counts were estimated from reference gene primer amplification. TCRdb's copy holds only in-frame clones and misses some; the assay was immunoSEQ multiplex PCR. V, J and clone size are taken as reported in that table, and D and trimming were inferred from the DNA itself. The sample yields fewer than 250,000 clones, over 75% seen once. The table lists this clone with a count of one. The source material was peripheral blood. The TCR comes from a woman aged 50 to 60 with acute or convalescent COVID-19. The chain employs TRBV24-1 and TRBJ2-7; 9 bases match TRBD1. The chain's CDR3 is CATRGGQGSSYEQYF. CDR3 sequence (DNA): TGTGCCACCCGAGGGGGACAGGGTTCCTCCTACGAGCAGTACTTC.